These 28 T cell receptor beta chains were sequenced from one sample in a study of T cell repertoires in cytomegalovirus infection (dated by TCRdb to the late 2010s). The sample was run on an Illumina HiSeq 1500. Clones were called with MiXCR by TCRdb after fastp trimmed the public reads at Q25, and only in-frame beta chains were retained. Each record represents a unique CDR3 protein, reported with the most common genes and DNA among its rows. Across this sample there are some 400,000 distinct CDR3 sequences, with over 15% seen only once. 8.5% to 10% of the sample is held by the ten biggest clonotypes. The source material was PBMCs. Receptors were obtained from a human donor in good health (CMV status not recorded). Some clones in this sample may be carry-over from other donors' samples.

There are many counts of this clonotype. This rearrangement joins TRBV6-2 or TRBV6-3 to TRBJ1-6; no definite D call. CDR1 and CDR2 (germline): MNHEY, SVGEGT. Trimming removed 7 bases from V and 8 bases from J, with 9 bases in between. This CDR3 region has 12 residues. The CDR3 sequence: CASTQADSPLHF. CDR3 nucleotides: TGTGCCAGCACCCAAGCAGATTCACCCCTCCACTTT.

The chain joins TRBV6-2 or TRBV6-3 to TRBJ1-1, with D perhaps TRBD1 (6 bases). Germline values: CDR1 MNHEY, CDR2 SVGEGT. The V end was cut by 10 bases, the J end by 5 bases, with 14 bases between. The CDR3 extends over 12 amino acids. Here the CDR3 reads CATRTVSTEAFF. CDR3 DNA sequence: TGTGCCACCCGGACAGTGAGTACTGAAGCTTTCTTT.

CDR3 nucleotide sequence: TGTGCCAGCAGCTTGAGCGGGGGCGAGACAGATACGCAGTATTTT. It translates to CASSLSGGETDTQYF. The gene calls are TRBV7-9 and TRBJ2-3; 8 bases match TRBD2. Germline assignment: CDR1 SEHNR and CDR2 FQNEAQ (reference sequence). This CDR3 spans 15 amino acids. Germline trimming cut 3 bases from V and 3 bases from J; bases unmatched to any gene: 5.

This clonotype appeared a few times. The chain carries TRBV18 and TRBJ1-1, with a weak D call TRBD1 (5 bases). In germline, CDR1 is KGHSH, CDR2 LQKENI. The CDR3 is made up of 16 amino acids. V was trimmed by 3 bases and J by 3 bases, leaving 17 bases between them. CDR3 in amino acids: CASSPSQGEGYTEAFF. The CDR3 nucleotides are TGTGCCAGCTCACCGTCCCAGGGTGAAGGATACACTGAAGCTTTCTTT.

This sequence joins TRBV4-2 and TRBJ2-3; the D gene is possibly TRBD1 (6 bases). This CDR3 comprises 16 residues. Germline lookup yields CDR1 LGHNA and CDR2 YNFKEQ. V gave up 0 bases and J gave up 4 bases, with 14 bases separating them. CDR3 loop: CASSQDPQGTPDTQYF. CDR3 in DNA: TGTGCCAGCAGCCAAGATCCACAGGGTACACCAGATACGCAGTATTTT.

Worth noting for this clonotype: This may stem from a read error, because a much larger clone lies one nucleotide away. The rearrangement links TRBV10-3 to TRBJ2-7, with D uncertain. CDR3 length equals 14 residues. Germline V lookup: CDR1 ENHRY, CDR2 SYGVKD. Trimming removed 2 bases from V and 9 bases from J, with 17 bases in between. DNA of the CDR3: TGTGCCATCAGTGAGCGGCCCGGCCTACGTGTGCAGTACTTC. Translating gives CAISERPGLRVQYF.

The genes are TRBV7-2 and TRBJ2-1; D possibly corresponds to TRBD2 (6 bases). The germline V gene encodes CDR1 SGHTA and CDR2 FQGNSA. V was clipped by 0 bases and J by 12 bases, with 9 bases between them. The CDR3 loop spans 12 amino acids. CDR3 sequence (DNA): TGTGCCAGCAGCTTAGCGGCAGCGGGGCAGTTCTTC. It yields the protein CASSLAAAGQFF.

This clonotype was seen many times. The chain couples TRBV7-2 to TRBJ2-3, with 7 bases identical to TRBD2. This CDR3 is built from 16 residues. The V segment lost 8 bases and the J segment 0 bases; nucleotides outside the gene matches: 11. In germline, CDR1 is SGHTA, CDR2 FQGNSA. The CDR3 DNA follows: TGTGCCAGCCGGGGAGTGGGGGGGGGGAGCACAGATACGCAGTATTTT. Protein: CASRGVGGGSTDTQYF.

The J gene is TRBJ1-3, the V gene TRBV4-3, with D maybe TRBD1 (5 bases). The CDR3 contains 16 residues. V lost 4 bases, J lost 0 bases, and 13 bases lay in between. CDR1 and CDR2 from the germline V gene are LGHNA and YSLEER. The CDR3 coding sequence is TGCGCCAGCAGCCCCAGGACGGACAACTCTGGAAACACCATATATTTT. It translates to CASSPRTDNSGNTIYF.

This clonotype was seen ten or more times. This chain links TRBV7-8 with TRBJ1-1; no clear D gene. The CDR3 spans 14 residues. The V gene lost 2 bases and the J gene lost 7 bases, with 14 bases spanning the gap. CDR1 is SGHVS and CDR2 is FQNEAQ in the germline V gene. The CDR3 sequence is CASSLYTGPLEAFF. In DNA form, the CDR3 reads TGTGCCAGCAGCTTATATACTGGGCCCCTTGAAGCTTTCTTT.

J is TRBJ1-6 and V is TRBV12-3 or TRBV12-4; 7 nucleotides match TRBD1. The CDR3 is 15 amino acids. Trimming at V came to 4 bases and at J to 6 bases, leaving 6 bases not matched to a gene. The CDR3 DNA follows: TGTGCCAGCAGTTCCGGGACAGTTGTTAATTCACCCCTCCACTTT. It translates to CASSSGTVVNSPLHF.

This clonotype was picked up a small number of times. The chain links TRBV2 to TRBJ2-7, with D perhaps matching TRBD2 (7 bases). The germline gives CDR1 SNHLY, CDR2 FYNNEI. The CDR3 totals 15 residues. Trimming cost V 7 bases and J 4 bases, with 20 bases left between them. Here the CDR3 reads CASKLSGGLRYEQYF. The CDR3, as DNA: TGTGCCAGCAAATTGTCGGGGGGCCTGCGGTACGAGCAGTACTTC.

This clonotype was seen a few times. J is TRBJ2-3 and V is TRBV3-1; 9 positions match TRBD2. The trim removed 4 bases at V and 2 bases at J, leaving 13 bases unmatched. The CDR3 covers 18 residues. The germline V gene encodes CDR1 LGHDT and CDR2 YNNKEL (reference sequence). The CDR3 loop reads CASSPRWSSGGPTDTQYF. The CDR3 DNA follows: TGTGCCAGCAGCCCCCGGTGGTCCAGCGGGGGGCCCACAGATACGCAGTATTTT.

The chain links TRBV20-1 to TRBJ1-4, with a weak D call TRBD1 (6 bases). The germline CDR1 and CDR2 sequences are DFQATT and SNEGSKA (reference sequence). The CDR3 extends over 13 amino acids. Deletions cut 5 bases from V and 8 bases from J, with 15 bases between. The CDR3 bases are TGCAGTGCTGCAGGGGTTGGTGGAGAAAAACTGTTTTTT. Translating it yields CSAAGVGGEKLFF.

This clonotype was found a few times. The chain has TRBV6-6 and TRBJ2-1, with 10 bases aligning to TRBD2. The CDR3 spans 17 residues. With V trimmed by 4 bases and J by 3 bases, 9 bases remained unmatched. In germline, CDR1 is MNHNY, CDR2 SVGAGI (reference sequence). CDR3 protein: CASSFPEAGGVYNEQFF. In DNA form, the CDR3 reads TGTGCCAGCAGTTTCCCCGAAGCGGGGGGGGTCTACAATGAGCAGTTCTTC.

This chain connects TRBV13 to TRBJ2-7; TRBD1 might be the D (6 bases). The CDR3 runs to 14 residues. Germline V gene sequence: CDR1 PRHDT, CDR2 FYEKMQ (reference sequence). V lost 0 bases, J lost 4 bases, and 10 bases lay in between. In nucleotides, the CDR3 is TGTGCCAGCAGCTTAGGAAAGGGGGAGTACGAGCAGTACTTC. Residues: CASSLGKGEYEQYF. Using reference TRBV13 and TRBJ2-7 for the parts outside the CDR3, the full variable domain is AAGVIQSPRHLIKEKRETATLKCYPIPRHDTVYWYQQGPGQDPQFLISFYEKMQSDKGSIPDRFSAQQFSDYHSELNMSSLELGDSALYFCASSLGKGEYEQYFGPGTRLTVT.

This chain joins TRBV20-1 and TRBJ2-5; 10 nucleotides agree with TRBD2. CDR3 length equals 15 residues. CDR1 DFQATT and CDR2 SNEGSKA come from the germline V gene (reference sequence). Trimming removed 0 bases from V and 3 bases from J; junction bases left unmatched: 4. CDR3 residues: CSARDRLAGEETQYF. The CDR3 bases are TGCAGTGCTAGAGATCGGCTAGCGGGAGAAGAGACCCAGTACTTC.

This clonotype was detected only a few times. The chain combines TRBV19 with TRBJ1-5; TRBD1 is a possible D gene (5 bases). Trimming removed 8 bases from V and 1 base from J, with 18 bases in between. The CDR3 is 16 amino acids. Looked up from germline, CDR1 is LNHDA and CDR2 is SQIVND (reference sequence). For the CDR3, the DNA is TGTGCCAGTTCCGGGACCCCAGGAAGAAGCAATCAGCCCCAGCATTTT. It specifies CASSGTPGRSNQPQHF.

This chain uses TRBV29-1 with TRBJ1-4, with D hard to call. V was shortened by 3 bases and J by 4 bases, with 9 bases between the two germline ends. The CDR3 sequence is 13 residues long. The germline V gene encodes CDR1 SQVTM and CDR2 ANQGSEA. Here the CDR3 DNA reads TGCAGCGTTGATAGCGGATATAATGAAAAACTGTTTTTT. Its protein product is CSVDSGYNEKLFF. Combining the CDR3 with reference TRBV29-1 and TRBJ1-4 gives the whole variable domain SAVISQKPSRDICQRGTSLTIQCQVDSQVTMMFWYRQQPGQSLTLIATANQGSEATYESGFVIDKFPISRPNLTFSTLTVSNMSPEDSSIYLCSVDSGYNEKLFFGSGTQLSVL.

This clonotype has only a few counts. The CDR3 loop is CASSLAAGGEDEKLFF. CDR3 nucleotides: TGTGCCAGCAGTTTAGCCGCCGGAGGCGAAGATGAAAAACTGTTTTTT. The V call is TRBV12-3 or TRBV12-4, the J call TRBJ1-4, with no clear D. V lost 0 bases and J 6 bases, leaving 14 bases between the germline ends. This CDR3 is built from 16 residues.

The J gene is TRBJ2-2, the V gene TRBV2; 8 nucleotides line up with TRBD1. V was clipped by 5 bases and J by 7 bases; unmatched bases: 6. Germline values: CDR1 SNHLY, CDR2 FYNNEI. The CDR3 is 14 residues long. This chain's CDR3 is CASSSDRDFGELFF. The CDR3 DNA is TGTGCCAGCAGTTCGGACAGGGATTTCGGGGAGCTGTTTTTT.

This clonotype was detected only a few times. The chain is built from TRBV2 and TRBJ1-1, with 8 bases matching TRBD1. The CDR3 is made up of 12 amino acids. With 6 bases clipped from V and 5 bases from J, the junction kept 2 bases outside the gene matches. Germline CDR1 SNHLY, CDR2 FYNNEI. In DNA form, the CDR3 reads TGTGCCAGCAGGGGACAGGTAACTGAAGCTTTCTTT. Amino acids: CASRGQVTEAFF.

This clonotype was seen repeatedly, ten times or more. The chain links TRBV12-3 or TRBV12-4 to TRBJ2-5, with a weak D call TRBD1 (5 bases). V was trimmed by 3 bases and J by 9 bases, leaving 14 bases between them. The CDR3 length is 13 residues. The CDR3: CASSFSGFGAQYF. As DNA, the CDR3 is TGTGCCAGCAGTTTTTCAGGGTTTGGGGCCCAGTACTTC.

The genes are TRBV23-1 and TRBJ1-5, with no clear D. TRBV23-1 is an ORF, and what it does is uncertain. Deletions cut 0 bases from V and 0 bases from J, with 9 bases between. The CDR3 length is 16 residues. The CDR3, as DNA: TGCGCCAGCAGTCAATCGCGGGATTATAGCAATCAGCCCCAGCATTTT. Protein sequence: CASSQSRDYSNQPQHF.

This clonotype turned up a few times. The chain uses TRBV7-9 and TRBJ2-3; no clear D gene. The V end lost 4 bases, the J end lost 2 bases, and 16 bases lay between the germline ends. Germline CDR1 is SEHNR and CDR2 is FQNEAQ (reference sequence). The CDR3 extends over 16 amino acids. The CDR3 protein is CASSSLDWITTDTQYF. CDR3 nucleotides: TGTGCCAGCAGCTCACTCGACTGGATAACCACAGATACGCAGTATTTT.

This clonotype was counted only a few times. The chain couples TRBV2 to TRBJ2-5, with unresolved D. V was cut by 7 bases and J by 0 bases, with 9 bases left in between. The CDR3 consists of 13 residues. Germline values: CDR1 SNHLY, CDR2 FYNNEI. The CDR3 is CASIKEYQETQYF. The DNA of the CDR3 is TGTGCCAGCATCAAGGAGTACCAAGAGACCCAGTACTTC.

The chain carries TRBV27 and TRBJ1-5; D gene unclear. CDR3 length: 11 amino acids. With 8 bases removed from V and 9 bases from J, the gap between germline ends came to 11 bases. Germline CDR1 reads MNHEY; CDR2 reads SMNVEV (reference sequence). CDR3 protein: CASGRLRPQHF. In DNA, the CDR3 is TGTGCCAGCGGCCGGCTTAGGCCCCAGCATTTT.

The chain has TRBV7-2 and TRBJ2-7; no clear D gene. Trimming shortened V by 0 bases and J by 2 bases, and 11 bases separated the two germline ends. The CDR3 is made up of 15 amino acids. Germline V gene lookup returns CDR1 SGHTA and CDR2 FQGNSA. CDR3 residues: CASSLARLDTYEQYF. The CDR3 DNA reads as TGTGCCAGCAGCTTAGCGAGACTCGATACCTACGAGCAGTACTTC.